Listed below are T cell receptor beta chains from one sample, sequenced in a study of shared clonotypes between healthy human individuals. The table came from immunoSEQ multiplex PCR; TCRdb's copy has only in-frame clones and leaves some out. The data contain 950,000 to 1,200,000 clones, around three quarters of them singletons. Sequencing used memory CD4+ T cells from PBMCs. These receptors came from a man aged 18 to 30 in good health. Some clones in this sample may be carry-over from other donors' samples. Each CDR3 is given with its conserved first and last residue. Fields, in order: clone size, J gene, D gene, V gene, CDR3 DNA, CDR3 protein. The D gene is left open where the match is weak. Clone sizes are given selectively: once, few, many, or a class where the clone is expanded.

-,TRBJ1-1,TRBD1,TRBV5-1,TGCGCCAGCAGCTTATTGGACAGGGGAGGCACTGAAGCTTTCTTT,CASSLLDRGGTEAFF
-,TRBJ1-2,TRBD1,TRBV7-2,TGTGCCAGCACCCTTACAGGGGGCGATGGCTACACCTTC,CASTLTGGDGYTF
-,TRBJ2-7,TRBD1,TRBV19,TGTGCCAGTAGCGAGACAGGGTTCTACGAGCAGTACTTC,CASSETGFYEQYF
-,TRBJ2-1,-,TRBV13,TGTGCCAGCAGCTTAGTTAGGGGGATAATAAATGAGCAGTTCTTC,CASSLVRGIINEQFF
-,TRBJ2-5,-,TRBV30,TGTGCCTGGAGCGGTGGGTGGGAAGAGACCCAGTACTTC,CAWSGGWEETQYF
-,TRBJ2-7,TRBD1,TRBV27,TGTGCCAGCAGTTTAAGGGACAGGGGAACCTACGAGCAGTACTTC,CASSLRDRGTYEQYF
-,TRBJ2-1,TRBD2,TRBV5-4,TGTGCCAGCAGCGTCGGGACTAGTAGCTACAATGAGCAGTTCTTC,CASSVGTSSYNEQFF
many,TRBJ1-5,-,TRBV2,TGTGCCAGCAGTGAATTGAACGGGGTGGGGCCCCAGCATTTT,CASSELNGVGPQHF
-,TRBJ1-5,-,TRBV10-3,TGTGCCATCAGTGATGGGACCCAGAGCAATCAGCCCCAGCATTTT,CAISDGTQSNQPQHF
-,TRBJ2-7,TRBD2,TRBV7-9,TGTGCCAGCAGTAACCAGGCGGGAGTCTACGAGCAGTACTTC,CASSNQAGVYEQYF
-,TRBJ2-7,-,TRBV27,TGTGCCAGCAGTTCGGCGACAGGCCAATCCCCCCTCGAGCAGTACTTC,CASSSATGQSPLEQYF
-,TRBJ2-7,TRBD1,TRBV5-4,TGTGCCAGCAGCCCCGGACAGGGGTTGCACGAGCAGTACTTC,CASSPGQGLHEQYF
-,TRBJ2-3,-,TRBV7-9,TGTGCCAGCAGCTTTCGGGCCAACGCGGCAGATACGCAGTATTTT,CASSFRANAADTQYF
-,TRBJ2-2,TRBD1,TRBV2,TGTGCCAGCACCAAGGACAGGTCGAACACCGGGGAGCTGTTTTTT,CASTKDRSNTGELFF
-,TRBJ2-2,-,TRBV7-2,TGTGCCAGCAGCTTAGGGGGCGGCCCGAACACCGGGGAGCTGTTTTTT,CASSLGGGPNTGELFF
once,TRBJ2-1,-,TRBV19,TGTGCCAGTAAGGACAATTCCTACAATGAGCAGTTCTTC,CASKDNSYNEQFF
-,TRBJ2-3,TRBD2,TRBV2,TGTGCCAGCAGGGTTATAGCGGGAGCGGATACGCAGTATTTT,CASRVIAGADTQYF
-,TRBJ2-1,-,TRBV28,TGTGCCAGCAGTTTACTGGAAAAGCAGTTCTTC,CASSLLEKQFF
-,TRBJ1-1,-,TRBV21-1,TGTGCCAGCAGATCAAACCACCAAGGAGCCGACTACCTGAACACTGAAGCTTTCTTT,CASRSNHQGADYLNTEAFF
-,TRBJ1-1,-,TRBV18,TGTGCCAGCTCACCACTGAACCGGGATACTGAAGCTTTCTTT,CASSPLNRDTEAFF
-,TRBJ1-2,-,TRBV7-2,TGTGCCAGCAGGAAACAGGGTTCTGATGTATATGGCTACACCTTC,CASRKQGSDVYGYTF
once,TRBJ2-2,-,TRBV29-1,TGCAGCGCCTCCGGGACACAGGCTCGGTCCGGGGAGCTGTTTTTT,CSASGTQARSGELFF
once,TRBJ2-2,-,TRBV28,TGTGCCAGCAGTTTATTCTCCGATGGGGCCGGGGAGCTGTTTTTT,CASSLFSDGAGELFF
-,TRBJ1-2,-,TRBV5-1,TGCGCCAGCAGCTTTGATTCGGGTAACTATGGCTACACCTTC,CASSFDSGNYGYTF
few,TRBJ2-7,TRBD2,TRBV18,TGTGCCAGCTCGCCAACTAGCGACCACTACGAGCAGTACTTC,CASSPTSDHYEQYF
-,TRBJ1-1,-,TRBV6-4,TGTGCCAGCAGTTACTCGAGGCAGAAGAACACTGAAGCTTTCTTT,CASSYSRQKNTEAFF
-,TRBJ1-5,-,TRBV6-1,TGTGCCAGCAGTGGCTCCATCCTGGGGCAGCCCCAGCATTTT,CASSGSILGQPQHF
-,TRBJ2-2,TRBD2,TRBV5-1,TGCGCCAGCAGACCCGCGGGGGTTAGAACCGGGGAGCTGTTTTTT,CASRPAGVRTGELFF
-,TRBJ1-5,-,TRBV2,TGTGCCAGCAGTGACAGGGACAATCAGCCCCAGCATTTT,CASSDRDNQPQHF
-,TRBJ1-1,-,TRBV7-9,TGTGCCAGCAGCTTGCAGTCCTACGGCGGCACTGAAGCTTTCTTT,CASSLQSYGGTEAFF
-,TRBJ2-2,-,TRBV5-1,TGCGCCAGCTGTGCAGGGACCATTGCCGGGGAGCTGTTTTTT,CASCAGTIAGELFF
-,TRBJ2-2,TRBD2,TRBV5-4,TGTGCCAGCAGCGGAGGGGGACTAGCGGGGTACACCGGGGAGCTGTTTTTT,CASSGGGLAGYTGELFF
-,TRBJ2-7,-,TRBV28,TGTGCCAGCAGCCAACCCGCCTACGAGCAGTACTTC,CASSQPAYEQYF
-,TRBJ2-5,-,TRBV29-1,TGCAGCGTCACGGGCGGCACGCGGATAGAGACCCAGTACTTC,CSVTGGTRIETQYF
-,TRBJ2-1,-,TRBV11-3,TGTGCCAGCAGCTTAGCGGGAGTGTATAATGAGCAGTTCTTC,CASSLAGVYNEQFF
-,TRBJ1-2,TRBD1,TRBV5-1,TGCGCCAGCAGCTTGGAGGGGGCTCTCTATGGCTACACCTTC,CASSLEGALYGYTF
-,TRBJ2-3,TRBD2,TRBV7-8,TGTGCCAGCAGCCTCAGGGTGGTAGCGGGAGGCACAGATACGCAGTATTTT,CASSLRVVAGGTDTQYF
once,TRBJ2-3,-,TRBV7-3,TGTGCCAGCAGCTCCTCCAATCCCCCAGATACGCAGTATTTT,CASSSSNPPDTQYF
-,TRBJ2-6,-,TRBV6-5,TGTGCCAGCACCAAGGTGGCCTCTGGGGCCAACGTCCTGACTTTC,CASTKVASGANVLTF
-,TRBJ2-7,TRBD2,TRBV6-5,TGTGCCAGCAGGGGCGGGAGCTCCTACGAGCAGTACTTC,CASRGGSSYEQYF
-,TRBJ1-2,TRBD1,TRBV28,TGTGCCAGCAGTTTCGGGTCAGGACAGGGGTATGGCTACACCTTC,CASSFGSGQGYGYTF